Presented here are 14 T cell receptor beta chains from one specimen sequenced in a study of Ad26.COV2.S vaccination and SARS-CoV-2 variants. Treatment given: about 20 received Ad26.COV2.S at low or high dose, single or two shots; roughly five received placebo; per-sample allocation not given. Day 63 after the first vaccine or placebo injection was the time point for sampling. TCRdb keeps only in-frame clones here, not all; method: immunoSEQ multiplex PCR. In the table there are 200,000 to 300,000 clones, about 83% of which are singletons. Specimen: peripheral blood, collected in a trial of Ad26.COV2.S vaccine versus placebo. Source of these receptors: a person between 18 and 60 years old who received the Ad26.COV2.S COVID-19 vaccine or a placebo.

The V call is TRBV5-1, the J call TRBJ2-2, with a possible D match to TRBD1 (5 bases). The ends were cut back, 1 base at V and 1 base at J, with 11 bases in the middle. Germline V gene data show CDR1 as SGHRS and CDR2 as YFSETQ. The CDR3 is 16 residues long. The CDR3, as DNA: TGCGCCAGCAGCTTGAACGGGCAGGGGAACACCGGGGAGCTGTTTTTT. Its translation: CASSLNGQGNTGELFF.

The chain recombines TRBV7-2 with TRBJ1-4, with a tentative D call TRBD1 (5 bases). The germline CDR1 and CDR2 sequences are SGHTA and FQGNSA. The CDR3 runs to 17 residues. Trimming removed 1 base at V and 7 bases at J, with 19 bases between. The CDR3 DNA reads as TGTGCCAGCAGCTTAGGCTACGGGGGTGATGGGACTGAAAAACTGTTTTTT. As protein: CASSLGYGGDGTEKLFF.

The chain recombines TRBV11-1 with TRBJ2-3, with D perhaps being TRBD1 or TRBD2 (5 bases each). CDR3 length: 15 residues. Germline CDR1 and CDR2: SGHAT and FQDESV (reference sequence). V dropped 2 bases and J dropped 0 bases, with 9 bases sitting between them. The CDR3 DNA sequence: TGTGCCAGCAGCTTAAGGGGAGCTAGCACAGATACGCAGTATTTT. It yields the protein CASSLRGASTDTQYF.

This clone was recorded once. The rearrangement links TRBV7-2 to TRBJ2-7, with a possible D match to TRBD2 (6 bases). Trimming removed 1 base from V and 6 bases from J, with 10 bases in between. CDR1 is SGHTA and CDR2 is FQGNSA in the germline V gene. This CDR3 region has 13 residues. The CDR3 DNA reads as TGTGCCAGCAGCTTAGGCAGGGAGGCCGAGCAGTACGTC. Translating gives CASSLGREAEQYV.

This chain connects TRBV4-3 to TRBJ2-3; 10 bases are shared with TRBD2. Germline lookup yields CDR1 LGHNA and CDR2 YSLEER. This CDR3 region has 16 residues. Trimming cost V 3 bases and J 5 bases; bases outside gene matches: 8. CDR3 region: CASSHTLAGVVDTQYF. DNA for the CDR3: TGCGCCAGCAGCCATACGCTAGCGGGAGTGGTAGATACGCAGTATTTT.

The chain joins TRBV6-2 or TRBV6-3 to TRBJ2-7; D is tentatively TRBD1 or TRBD2 (6 bases each). There are 15 residues in the CDR3. V was cut by 0 bases and J by 3 bases, with 12 bases left in between. Germline V gene lookup returns CDR1 MNHEY and CDR2 SVGEGT. The chain's CDR3 is CASSYSPGEVYEQYF. In DNA, the CDR3 is TGTGCCAGCAGTTACTCGCCAGGGGAGGTCTACGAGCAGTACTTC.

This sequence joins TRBV5-6 and TRBJ2-2, with D possibly called TRBD1 or TRBD2 (6 bases each). V dropped 0 bases and J dropped 1 base, with 13 bases sitting between them. The CDR3 is 17 amino acids. Per the germline V gene, CDR1 is SGHDT and CDR2 is YYEEEE. In DNA, the CDR3 is TGTGCCAGCAGCTTGGAGTGGGGGGCTTGGAACACCGGGGAGCTGTTTTTT. Its protein is CASSLEWGAWNTGELFF.

The rearrangement links TRBV5-1 to TRBJ1-4, with D possibly matching TRBD1 (5 bases). The germline V gene has CDR1 SGHRS and CDR2 YFSETQ. This CDR3 has 17 residues. V was clipped by 4 bases and J by 1 base, with 17 bases between them. CDR3 amino acids: CASSKDRSGRTNEKLFF. In DNA form, the CDR3 reads TGCGCCAGCAGCAAAGACAGATCGGGAAGAACTAATGAAAAACTGTTTTTT.

In this sample, this clone turned up a few times. The V gene is TRBV2, the J gene TRBJ2-7, with TRBD2 identical over 9 bases. J was trimmed by 3 bases and V by 7 bases; bases with no gene match: 4. The CDR3 has 13 residues. CDR1 is SNHLY, CDR2 FYNNEI, per germline. The CDR3 nucleotides are TGTGCCAGCATCGGAGCGGGGGGCTACGAGCAGTACGTC. This sequence encodes CASIGAGGYEQYV.

V gene TRBV29-1 combines with J gene TRBJ1-1, with 8 positions matching TRBD1. This CDR3 region has 10 residues. Germline V CDR1 and CDR2: SQVTM, ANQGSEA. V dropped 7 bases and J dropped 8; count of bases not matched to a gene: 3. The CDR3 here is CSGYRGEAFF. For the CDR3, the DNA is TGCAGCGGCTACAGGGGGGAAGCTTTCTTT.

The J gene is TRBJ2-7, the V gene TRBV11-2; unclear D gene. The CDR3 covers 13 residues. CDR1 is SGHAT and CDR2 is FQNNGV in the germline V gene. Trimming removed 2 bases from V and 5 bases from J, with 10 bases in between. CDR3 amino acids: CASSLITGHEQYV. Here the CDR3 DNA reads TGTGCCAGCAGCTTAATCACCGGCCACGAGCAGTACGTC.

The chain uses TRBV5-4 and TRBJ1-6; the D is unclear. With 4 bases removed from V and 5 bases from J, the gap between germline ends came to 4 bases. CDR1 and CDR2 from the germline V gene are SGHNT and YYREEE (reference sequence). The CDR3 has 12 amino acids. CDR3 sequence (DNA): TGTGCCAGCAGCGCGCATAATTCACCCCTCCACTTT. This sequence encodes CASSAHNSPLHF.

The chain recombines TRBV9 with TRBJ2-1; D possibly corresponds to TRBD2 (5 bases). V was shortened by 1 base and J by 2 bases, with 10 bases between the two germline ends. CDR1 is SGDLS and CDR2 is YYNGEE in the germline V gene. The length of the CDR3 is 15 residues. CDR3 in amino acids: CASSVNSVTYNEQFF. In nucleotides, the CDR3 is TGTGCCAGCAGCGTAAATAGCGTAACCTACAATGAGCAGTTCTTC.

V gene TRBV7-9 combines with J gene TRBJ1-1; D is perhaps TRBD1 (5 bases). Between the trimmed V and J ends, which lost 2 bases and 1 base, there was a span of 8 bases. Germline V lookup: CDR1 SEHNR, CDR2 FQNEAQ (reference sequence). This CDR3 region has 14 residues. The chain's CDR3 is CASSLTTGNTEAFF. Written as DNA, the CDR3 is TGTGCCAGCAGCTTAACTACAGGGAACACTGAAGCTTTCTTT. Drawing the rest from reference TRBV7-9 and TRBJ1-1, the complete variable domain is DTGVSQNPRHKITKRGQNVTFRCDPISEHNRLYWYRQTLGQGPEFLTYFQNEAQLEKSRLLSDRFSAERPKGSFSTLEIQRTEQGDSAMYLCASSLTTGNTEAFFGQGTRLTVV.